Given below is one T cell receptor beta chain in context. Per germline, CDR1 SEHNR and CDR2 FQNEAQ (reference sequence). This CDR3 has 12 amino acids. With 1 base removed from V and 10 bases from J, the gap between germline ends came to 7 bases. These data belong to a study of shared clonotypes between healthy human individuals. TCRdb keeps only in-frame clones here, not all; method: immunoSEQ multiplex PCR. The data show over a million clones, around 97% seen once. The J gene is TRBJ1-4, the V gene TRBV7-9; D gene ambiguous. The TCR comes from a man between 25 and 39 years old in good health. The source material was naive CD4+ T cells sorted from blood. Subset reported: CD45RA+ positively selected. CDR3 in DNA: TGTGCCAGCAGCTTAGGTCCTGGAAAACTGTTTTTT. Translated: CASSLGPGKLFF.